The T cell receptor beta chain described here comes from a study of persistence of HIV-infected CD4 T cells (dated by TCRdb to the early 2020s). Study-wide context: The median time participants had been on suppressive ART was eight to nine years. Peripheral blood samples of up to about 180 mL were collected at multiple time points, except for a couple of participants, who underwent leukapheresis at a single time point. Anti-CD3/anti-CD28 stimulation activated a higher proportion of cells, with a lower memory fraction, than antigen stimulation. CMV- and HIV-1 Gag-responding CD4+ T cells were isolated from ART-treated individuals so that antigen-driven clonal expansion of HIV-1-infected cells could be examined. The clonality of all cells in each sorted population was measured by TCRbeta sequencing, and the clonality of infected cells was measured by proviral sequencing. Cross-participant TCR cluster analysis included roughly eight participants for CMV and roughly 7 participants for Gag. What the authors observed across the whole study: Within the same sorted populations, how oligoclonal the TCRs were correlated with how oligoclonal the proviruses were. Significantly lower TCRbeta richness was observed in CMV- and Gag-responding cells than in anti-CD3/anti-CD28-responding cells, and higher oligoclonality was observed in CMV-responding cells than in CD3/CD28-stimulated and Gag-responding cells. The study involved few individuals and tested only a limited range of antigens. Antigen-responding cells were enriched for expanded CDR3beta sequences that were degenerate, which suggests that CD4+ responses to CMV and Gag underwent convergent selection. Because the TCR analyses were done in bulk, restricting them to just the rare CMV-responding cells that actually carried HIV-1 proviruses was not possible.

The CDR3 runs 12 residues from the cysteine to the phenylalanine. Just the 36-base CDR3 DNA is kept, in frame starting at base 1. Deletion took 2 bases off V and 5 bases off J, with a span of 4 bases between the germline ends. According to the germline V gene, CDR1 reads MDHEN and CDR2 reads SYDVKM. Sample treatment or condition, as interpreted from the label and publication: suppressive antiretroviral therapy. As a nonspecific positive control representing the CD4+ T cell repertoire, the cells were stimulated with anti-CD3/anti-CD28 magnetic beads. Responding CD4+ T cells were sorted on the basis of upregulation of both CD40 ligand and CD69. HIV-1-infected adults in whom suppressive ART had been started during chronic infection were enrolled as participants. For at least 4 years, the participants' plasma HIV-1 RNA had been undetectable, below 50 copies/mL. To be included, participants needed a CD4+ T cell count above 400 cells/uL and a positive CMV serology. Before stimulation, PBMCs were isolated using density centrifugation and depleted of CD8+ T cells. Stimulation of CD8-depleted PBMCs was carried out for 15 to 20 hours with anti-CD28/CD49d costimulation, CD40-blocking antibody and enfuvirtide, to prevent new infections. Cells were sorted on a Beckman Coulter MoFlo Legacy or XDP sorter, with propidium iodide excluding dead cells. For samples with more than one million cells, genomic DNA was extracted with the QIAamp DNA Mini Kit, and for all other samples the Quick-DNA Microprep Kit was used.

The immunoSEQ hsTCRB assay version 4, run in survey mode, was used to sequence TCRbeta repertoires from genomic DNA. Genomic DNA was diluted to approximately 11 ng/uL, and up to roughly 1 ug per sample was used for TCRbeta sequencing. Per the authors' processing: Analysis of the TCRbeta data was done in ImmunoSeq Analyzer 3.0, and diversity was computed on productive nucleotide rearrangements. Using the Immunarch R package, the improved Chao index served to estimate lower-bound TCR diversity and the Gini coefficient served to estimate clonality. Different nucleotide rearrangements encoding the same CDR3beta amino acid sequence were counted as distinct clonotypes. TCRbeta sequences significantly enriched in antigen-responding cells relative to anti-CD3/anti-CD28-activated cells were identified by differential abundance analysis. Using predicted peptide-MHC specificity as the basis, GLIPH2 grouped TCRs into clusters, both for each participant individually and for the merged data sets that combined participants. TCRdb limited this immuneACCESS table to in-frame rearrangements with V and J called. A share of clones is missing; checked studies link under half to unresolved V genes, and the rest is unexplained. V, J and clone size derive from that table, while D and trimming were established from the DNA sequence. In all, the sample holds 35,000 to 55,000 clones, and about 90% of those were seen once. Of the sample, approximately 1% is held by the ten largest clones.

Points on this clone: This receptor's antigen is unknown. Base qualities are not at hand, and no much larger clone is one base apart.

The chain is assembled from TRBV28 and TRBJ1-5, with the D gene too uncertain to name. The TCR originated in an adult man with HIV who was CMV-seropositive. Sequenced here: CD4+ T cells sorted from PBMCs after approximately 19-hour stimulation, sampled from a patient who received antiretroviral therapy. What the cell subset or site label conveys for this sample: CD40L+CD69+ CD4 T cells responding to anti-CD3/anti-CD28 beads, representing the overall repertoire. Here is the DNA: TGTGCCAGCAGTTTAATGCATCAGCCCCAGCATTTT. This encodes CASSLMHQPQHF.